A selection of T cell receptor beta chains follows, all from one sample in a study of blood T cell repertoires in COVID-19. This table comes from immunoSEQ multiplex PCR, and its TCRdb copy is limited to in-frame clones, with some not included. In the table there are 300,000 or so clones, 75% to 90% of which are singletons. Sequenced input: peripheral blood. All receptors come from a woman in her thirties or forties with acute or convalescent COVID-19. Both conserved end residues are part of each CDR3. D genes are given only for firm matches. Rows may omit the clone size; those that give it use once, few, many or a size class.

V: TRBV27
size: once
J: TRBJ1-2
D: TRBD1
DNA: TGTGCCAGCAGTTTTATACAGGGGGCGCGAGGCTACACCTTC
CDR3: CASSFIQGARGYTF

V: TRBV6-5
size: NA
J: TRBJ1-2
D: TRBD1
DNA: TGTGCCAGCAGACTACAGACAGGGAGCTATGGCTACACCTTC
CDR3: CASRLQTGSYGYTF

V: TRBV7-9
size: NA
J: TRBJ1-5
D: NA
DNA: TGTGCCAGCAGCTTAGTGACAGGACTCGAACAGCCCCAGCATTTT
CDR3: CASSLVTGLEQPQHF

V: TRBV6-5
size: NA
J: TRBJ2-2
D: NA
DNA: TGTGCCAGCAGCCCACAAGACACCGGGGAGCTGTTTTTT
CDR3: CASSPQDTGELFF

V: TRBV6-5
size: NA
J: TRBJ2-2
D: TRBD1
DNA: TGTGCCAGCAGCTCCGGGACAGTGAACACCGGGGAGCTGTTTTTT
CDR3: CASSSGTVNTGELFF

V: TRBV15
size: NA
J: TRBJ1-2
D: NA
DNA: TGTGCCACCAGCAGAGATTTACAACCGCTGTATGGCTACACCTTC
CDR3: CATSRDLQPLYGYTF

V: TRBV2
size: NA
J: TRBJ1-1
D: NA
DNA: TGTGCCAGCAGTGTTTACACAGGCGACACTGAAGCTTTCTTT
CDR3: CASSVYTGDTEAFF

V: TRBV4-2
size: few
J: TRBJ1-2
D: NA
DNA: TGTGCCAGCAGCCAAGTCACCCGGGTAGAGAGTGGCTACACCTTC
CDR3: CASSQVTRVESGYTF

V: TRBV27
size: NA
J: TRBJ1-2
D: NA
DNA: TGTGCCAGCAGTTCTCTTCGACAGGCTGACTATGGCTACACCTTC
CDR3: CASSSLRQADYGYTF

V: TRBV18
size: NA
J: TRBJ2-1
D: NA
DNA: TGTGCCAGCTCACCCGTCGACAGGGAGCAGTTCTTC
CDR3: CASSPVDREQFF

V: TRBV7-9
size: NA
J: TRBJ2-3
D: TRBD2
DNA: TGTGCCAGCAGCTCCCCCGGGGGGAGGACAGATACGCAGTATTTT
CDR3: CASSSPGGRTDTQYF

V: TRBV9
size: NA
J: TRBJ1-3
D: NA
DNA: TGTGCCAGCAGCGTAGATGAGGCGAGGGCCGGAAACACCATATATTTT
CDR3: CASSVDEARAGNTIYF

V: TRBV18
size: NA
J: TRBJ2-5
D: TRBD2
DNA: TGTGCCAGCTCATCTACTAGCGGGGGACTCTCACCGCATCAAGAGACCCAGTACTTC
CDR3: CASSSTSGGLSPHQETQYF

V: TRBV7-6
size: NA
J: TRBJ1-1
D: NA
DNA: TGTGCCAGCAGCTTTGGTACAGAAGCTTTCTTT
CDR3: CASSFGTEAFF

V: TRBV11-3
size: few
J: TRBJ1-1
D: TRBD1
DNA: TGTGCCAGCAGTATCGGGACAGGGAGTGAAGCTTTCTTT
CDR3: CASSIGTGSEAFF

V: TRBV6-6
size: NA
J: TRBJ1-1
D: NA
DNA: TGTGCCAGCAGTCGCACGACCTCGACTGTGAACACTGAAGCTTTCTTT
CDR3: CASSRTTSTVNTEAFF

V: TRBV21-1
size: once
J: TRBJ1-1
D: NA
DNA: TGTGCCAGCAGCAAACATGAGGGCCAGAACACTGAAGCTTTCTTT
CDR3: CASSKHEGQNTEAFF

V: TRBV18
size: NA
J: TRBJ1-1
D: NA
DNA: TGTGCCAGCTCACCCACTCTTTCTATGAACACTGAAGCTTTCTTT
CDR3: CASSPTLSMNTEAFF

V: TRBV6-6
size: NA
J: TRBJ1-2
D: NA
DNA: TGTGCCAGCAGTTACTCAAGGGGTACCTCGGAGGGCTACACCTTC
CDR3: CASSYSRGTSEGYTF

V: TRBV27
size: few
J: TRBJ2-3
D: TRBD2
DNA: TGTGCCAGCAGTATCAGGCTCGGACTAGCGGGGGCCACAGATACGCAGTATTTT
CDR3: CASSIRLGLAGATDTQYF

V: TRBV10-3
size: NA
J: TRBJ1-2
D: TRBD1
DNA: TGTGCCATCAGTGGGGGACAGGGATCACGTAACTATGGCTACACCTTC
CDR3: CAISGGQGSRNYGYTF

V: TRBV6-2/TRBV6-3
size: NA
J: TRBJ1-2
D: TRBD1
DNA: TGTGCCAGCAGTCCGGGACAGACCTTGGCAAACTATGGCTACACCTTC
CDR3: CASSPGQTLANYGYTF

V: TRBV24-1
size: NA
J: TRBJ2-3
D: NA
DNA: TGTGCCACCGGCAAGGCGGGGGCGGATACGCAGTATTTT
CDR3: CATGKAGADTQYF